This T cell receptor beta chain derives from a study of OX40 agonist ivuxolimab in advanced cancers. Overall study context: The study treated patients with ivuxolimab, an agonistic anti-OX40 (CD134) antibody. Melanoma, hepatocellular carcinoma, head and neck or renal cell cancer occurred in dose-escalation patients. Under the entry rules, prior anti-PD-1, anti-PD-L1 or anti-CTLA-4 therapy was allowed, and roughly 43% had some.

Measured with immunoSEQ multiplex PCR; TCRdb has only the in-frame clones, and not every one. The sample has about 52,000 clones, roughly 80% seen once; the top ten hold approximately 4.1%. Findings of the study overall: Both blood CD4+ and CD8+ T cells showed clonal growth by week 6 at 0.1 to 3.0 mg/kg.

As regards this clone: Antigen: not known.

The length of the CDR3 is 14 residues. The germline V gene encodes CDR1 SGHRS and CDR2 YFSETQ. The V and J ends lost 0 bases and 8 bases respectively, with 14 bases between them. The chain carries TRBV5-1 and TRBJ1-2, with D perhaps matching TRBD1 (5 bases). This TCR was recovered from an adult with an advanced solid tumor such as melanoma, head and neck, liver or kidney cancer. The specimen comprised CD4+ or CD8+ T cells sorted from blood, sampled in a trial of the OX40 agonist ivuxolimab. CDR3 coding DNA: TGCGCCAGCAGCTTGGAGCCGGGAAGGGGAGGCTACACCTTC. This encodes CASSLEPGRGGYTF.